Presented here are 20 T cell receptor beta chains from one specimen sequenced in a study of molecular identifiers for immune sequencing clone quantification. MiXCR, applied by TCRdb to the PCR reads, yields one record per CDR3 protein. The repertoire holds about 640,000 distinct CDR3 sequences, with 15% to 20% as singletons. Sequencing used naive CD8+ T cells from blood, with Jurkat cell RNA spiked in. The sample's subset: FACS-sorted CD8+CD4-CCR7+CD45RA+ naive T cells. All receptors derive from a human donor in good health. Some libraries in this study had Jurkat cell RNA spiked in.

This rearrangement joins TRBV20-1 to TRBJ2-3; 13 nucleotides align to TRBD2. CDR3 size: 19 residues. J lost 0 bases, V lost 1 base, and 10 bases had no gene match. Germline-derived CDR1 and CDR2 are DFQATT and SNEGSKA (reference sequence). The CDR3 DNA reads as TGCAGTGCTAGAGCCCGGACTAGCGGGAGTCCCCGTAGCACAGATACGCAGTATTTT. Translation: CSARARTSGSPRSTDTQYF.

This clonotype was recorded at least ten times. Here the CDR3 reads CASSQGSSAGGLYEQYF. The CDR3 DNA follows: TGTGCCAGCAGCCAAGGGTCTTCGGCGGGAGGTCTCTACGAGCAGTACTTC. V usage is TRBV4-2 and J usage is TRBJ2-7; 8 positions match TRBD2. CDR3 size: 17 residues. Germline CDR1 is LGHNA and CDR2 is YNFKEQ. The V and J ends lost 1 base and 3 bases, in that order; junction bases with no gene match: 11.

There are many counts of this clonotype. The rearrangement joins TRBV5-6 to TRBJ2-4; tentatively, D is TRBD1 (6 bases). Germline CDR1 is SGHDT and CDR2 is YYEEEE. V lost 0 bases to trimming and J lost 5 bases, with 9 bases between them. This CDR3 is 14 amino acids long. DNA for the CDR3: TGTGCCAGCAGCTTGGCACAGGGCCAAAACATTCAGTACTTC. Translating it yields CASSLAQGQNIQYF.

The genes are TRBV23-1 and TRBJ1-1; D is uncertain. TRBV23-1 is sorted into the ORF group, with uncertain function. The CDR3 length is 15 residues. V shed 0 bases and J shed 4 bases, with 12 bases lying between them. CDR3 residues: CASSQSKGWSTEAFF. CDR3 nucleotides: TGCGCCAGCAGTCAATCGAAGGGTTGGAGCACTGAAGCTTTCTTT.

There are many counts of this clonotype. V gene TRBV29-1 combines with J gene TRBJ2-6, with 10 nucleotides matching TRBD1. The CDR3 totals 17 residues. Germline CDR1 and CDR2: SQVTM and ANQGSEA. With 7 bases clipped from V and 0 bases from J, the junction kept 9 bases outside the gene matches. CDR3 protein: CSADDRGQSSGANVLTF. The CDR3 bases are TGCAGCGCCGACGACAGGGGGCAGAGCTCTGGGGCCAACGTCCTGACTTTC.

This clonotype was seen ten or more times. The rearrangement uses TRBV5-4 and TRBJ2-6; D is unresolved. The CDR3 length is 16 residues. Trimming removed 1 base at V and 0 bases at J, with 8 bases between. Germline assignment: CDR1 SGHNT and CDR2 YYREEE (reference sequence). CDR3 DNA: TGTGCCAGCAGCTTGAATGGTTTCTCTGGGGCCAACGTCCTGACTTTC. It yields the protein CASSLNGFSGANVLTF.

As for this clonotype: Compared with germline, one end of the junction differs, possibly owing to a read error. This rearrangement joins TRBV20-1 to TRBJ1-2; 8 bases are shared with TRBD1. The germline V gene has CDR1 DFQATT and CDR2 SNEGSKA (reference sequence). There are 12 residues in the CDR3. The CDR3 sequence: CSARVDRAVFLF. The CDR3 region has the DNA TGCAGTGCTAGAGTGGACAGGGCGGTCTTCCTCTTC.

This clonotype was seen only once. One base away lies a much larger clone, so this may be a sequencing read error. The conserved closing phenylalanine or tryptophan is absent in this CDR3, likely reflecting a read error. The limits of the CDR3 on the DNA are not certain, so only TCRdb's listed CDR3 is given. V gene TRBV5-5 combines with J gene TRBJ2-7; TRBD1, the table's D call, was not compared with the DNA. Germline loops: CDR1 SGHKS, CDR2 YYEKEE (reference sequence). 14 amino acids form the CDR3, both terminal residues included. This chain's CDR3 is CASSLNYDRVLWYS.

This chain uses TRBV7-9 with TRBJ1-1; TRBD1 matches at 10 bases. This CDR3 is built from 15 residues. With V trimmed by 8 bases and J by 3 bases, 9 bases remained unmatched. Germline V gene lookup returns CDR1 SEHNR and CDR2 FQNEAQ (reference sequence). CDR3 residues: CASDRVGQGYTEAFF. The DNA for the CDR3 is TGTGCCAGCGACCGTGTGGGACAGGGGTACACTGAAGCTTTCTTT. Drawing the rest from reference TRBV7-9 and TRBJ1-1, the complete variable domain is DTGVSQNPRHKITKRGQNVTFRCDPISEHNRLYWYRQTLGQGPEFLTYFQNEAQLEKSRLLSDRFSAERPKGSFSTLEIQRTEQGDSAMYLCASDRVGQGYTEAFFGQGTRLTVV.

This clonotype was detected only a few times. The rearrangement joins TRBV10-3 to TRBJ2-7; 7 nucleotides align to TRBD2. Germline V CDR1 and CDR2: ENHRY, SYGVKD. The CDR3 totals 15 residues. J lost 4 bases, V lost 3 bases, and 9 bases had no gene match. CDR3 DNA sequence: TGTGCCATCAGTGACCCAGGGACTACCTATTACGAGCAGTACTTC. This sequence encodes CAISDPGTTYYEQYF.

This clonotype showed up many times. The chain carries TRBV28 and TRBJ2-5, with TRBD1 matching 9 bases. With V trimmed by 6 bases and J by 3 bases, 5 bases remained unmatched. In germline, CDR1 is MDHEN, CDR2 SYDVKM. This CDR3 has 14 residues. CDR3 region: CASRTGQGEETQYF. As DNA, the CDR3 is TGTGCCAGCAGGACGGGACAGGGAGAAGAGACCCAGTACTTC.

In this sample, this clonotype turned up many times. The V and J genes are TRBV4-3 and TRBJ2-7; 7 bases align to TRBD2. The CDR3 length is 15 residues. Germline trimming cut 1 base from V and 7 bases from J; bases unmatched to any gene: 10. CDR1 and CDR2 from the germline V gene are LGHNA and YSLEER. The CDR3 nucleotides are TGCGCCAGCAGCCAAGGGGCTAGCGGTCTACGGGAGCAGTACTTC. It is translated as CASSQGASGLREQYF.

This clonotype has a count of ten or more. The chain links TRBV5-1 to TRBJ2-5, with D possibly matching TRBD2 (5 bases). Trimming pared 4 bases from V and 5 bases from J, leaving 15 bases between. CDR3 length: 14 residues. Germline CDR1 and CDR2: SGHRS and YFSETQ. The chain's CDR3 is CASSLWTPGETQYF. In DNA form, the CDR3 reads TGCGCCAGCAGCCTATGGACTCCTGGGGAGACCCAGTACTTC. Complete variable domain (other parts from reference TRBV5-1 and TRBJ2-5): KAGVTQTPRYLIKTRGQQVTLSCSPISGHRSVSWYQQTPGQGLQFLFEYFSETQRNKGNFPGRFSGRQFSNSRSEMNVSTLELGDSALYLCASSLWTPGETQYFGPGTRLLVL.

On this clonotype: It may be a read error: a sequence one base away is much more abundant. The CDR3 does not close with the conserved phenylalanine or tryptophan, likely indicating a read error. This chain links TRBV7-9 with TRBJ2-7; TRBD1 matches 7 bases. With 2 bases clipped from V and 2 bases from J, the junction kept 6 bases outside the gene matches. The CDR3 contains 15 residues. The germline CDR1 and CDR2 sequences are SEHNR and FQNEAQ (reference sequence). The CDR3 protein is CASSLPTGNTYEQYL. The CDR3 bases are TGTGCCAGCAGCTTACCGACAGGGAATACCTACGAGCAGTACCTC.

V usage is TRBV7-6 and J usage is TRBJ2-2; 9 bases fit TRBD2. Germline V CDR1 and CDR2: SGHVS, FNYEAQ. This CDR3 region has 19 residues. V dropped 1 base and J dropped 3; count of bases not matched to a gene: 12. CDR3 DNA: TGTGCCAGCAGCTTAGAAGGCCACTGGCGGGGGGGCGACACCGGGGAGCTGTTTTTT. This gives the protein CASSLEGHWRGGDTGELFF.

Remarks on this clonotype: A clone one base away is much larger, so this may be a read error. Here the CDR3 reads CASSLAEAGNGQYF. The DNA for the CDR3 is TGTGCCAGCAGCTTAGCAGAAGCGGGAAACGGGCAGTACTTC. V usage is TRBV7-9 and J usage is TRBJ2-7, with 7 bases aligning to TRBD2. V was clipped by 0 bases and J by 9 bases; unmatched bases: 8. The CDR3 loop spans 14 amino acids. Germline assignment: CDR1 SEHNR and CDR2 FQNEAQ (reference sequence). The full variable domain, completed using reference TRBV7-9 and TRBJ2-7, is DTGVSQNPRHKITKRGQNVTFRCDPISEHNRLYWYRQTLGQGPEFLTYFQNEAQLEKSRLLSDRFSAERPKGSFSTLEIQRTEQGDSAMYLCASSLAEAGNGQYFGPGTRLTVT.

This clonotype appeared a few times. The CDR3 nucleotides are TGTGCTAGTGGTTTGTTGGGGGCACCGAACACTGAAGCTTTCTTT. Translated, it gives CASGLLGAPNTEAFF. This rearrangement joins TRBV12-5 to TRBJ1-1, with TRBD1 as a possible D gene (6 bases). The CDR3 sequence is 15 residues long. V lost 2 bases to trimming and J lost 1 base, with 11 bases between them. CDR1 is LGHNT, CDR2 FRNRAP, per germline.

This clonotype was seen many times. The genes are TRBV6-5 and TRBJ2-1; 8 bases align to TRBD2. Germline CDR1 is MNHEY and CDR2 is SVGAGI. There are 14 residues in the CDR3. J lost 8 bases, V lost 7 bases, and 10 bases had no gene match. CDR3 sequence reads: CASTTGFSGDEQFF. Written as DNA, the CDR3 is TGTGCCAGCACCACCGGGTTTAGCGGGGATGAGCAGTTCTTC.

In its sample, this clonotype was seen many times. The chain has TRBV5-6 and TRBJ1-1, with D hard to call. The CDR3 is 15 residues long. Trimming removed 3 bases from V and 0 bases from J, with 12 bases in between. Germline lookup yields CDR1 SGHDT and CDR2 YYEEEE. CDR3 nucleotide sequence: TGTGCCAGCAGCTCCTCGACTATCATGAACACTGAAGCTTTCTTT. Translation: CASSSSTIMNTEAFF. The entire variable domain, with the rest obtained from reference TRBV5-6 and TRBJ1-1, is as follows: DAGVTQSPTHLIKTRGQQVTLRCSPKSGHDTVSWYQQALGQGPQFIFQYYEEEERQRGNFPDRFSGHQFPNYSSELNVNALLLGDSALYLCASSSSTIMNTEAFFGQGTRLTVV.

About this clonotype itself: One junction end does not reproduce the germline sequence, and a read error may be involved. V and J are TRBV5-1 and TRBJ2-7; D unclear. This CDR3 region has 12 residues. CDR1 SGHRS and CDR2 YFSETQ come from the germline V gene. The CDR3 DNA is TGCGCCAGCAGCTTGGACTTCTACGAGCAGTGCTTC. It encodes CASSLDFYEQCF.